The 4 T cell receptor beta chains in this list originate from one sample, sequenced in a study of cytomegalovirus exposure and HLA in healthy donors. PCR employed 60 Vbeta and 13 Jbeta primers. Some clones are missing from TCRdb's copy, which holds only in-frame ones; the method was immunoSEQ multiplex PCR. This table has more than 150,000 clones, 75% to 90% appearing once. Sequenced sample: PBMCs. All receptors derive from a man aged 50-60 years in good health and CMV-seronegative.

This chain uses TRBV4-3 with TRBJ2-1, with D possibly matching TRBD2 (6 bases). This CDR3 contains 13 residues. Looked up from germline, CDR1 is LGHNA and CDR2 is YSLEER. V dropped 0 bases and J dropped 8 bases, with 8 bases sitting between them. CDR3 loop: CASSQDPGDEQFF. The CDR3 DNA reads TGCGCCAGCAGCCAAGATCCGGGGGATGAGCAGTTCTTC.

The rearrangement joins TRBV7-3 to TRBJ2-3; 8 bases match TRBD1. The CDR3 covers 15 residues. V lost 5 bases, J lost 6 bases, and 10 bases stayed unmatched. Germline V gene lookup returns CDR1 SGHTA and CDR2 FQGTGA. The CDR3 here is CASSPRTGTTDTQYF. For the CDR3, the DNA is TGTGCCAGCAGCCCCCGGACAGGGACGACGGATACGCAGTATTTT.

The gene calls are TRBV19 and TRBJ2-3, with 12 bases lining up with TRBD2. J was trimmed by 1 base and V by 8 bases; bases with no gene match: 4. CDR3 length: 15 residues. Germline assignment: CDR1 LNHDA and CDR2 SQIVND (reference sequence). The CDR3 sequence: CASLGTSGRTDTQYF. The CDR3 DNA sequence: TGTGCCAGTCTAGGGACTAGCGGGCGCACAGATACGCAGTATTTT.

This rearrangement joins TRBV4-3 to TRBJ2-2, with 15 bases that match TRBD2. The CDR3 totals 16 residues. Looked up from germline, CDR1 is LGHNA and CDR2 is YSLEER. J lost 6 bases, V lost 4 bases, and 3 bases had no gene match. The CDR3 nucleotides are TGCGCCAGCAGCCTGGGACTAGCGGGGGGAGCCGGGGAGCTGTTTTTT. Protein sequence: CASSLGLAGGAGELFF.